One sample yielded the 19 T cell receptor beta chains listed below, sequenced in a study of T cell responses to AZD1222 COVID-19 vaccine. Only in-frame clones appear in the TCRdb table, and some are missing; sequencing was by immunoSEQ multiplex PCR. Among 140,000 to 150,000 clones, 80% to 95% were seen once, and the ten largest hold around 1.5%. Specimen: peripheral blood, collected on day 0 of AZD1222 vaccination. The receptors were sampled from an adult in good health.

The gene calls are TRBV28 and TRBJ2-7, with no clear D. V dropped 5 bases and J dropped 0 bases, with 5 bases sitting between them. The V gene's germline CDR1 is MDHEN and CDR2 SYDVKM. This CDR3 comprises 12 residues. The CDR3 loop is CASSTSSYEQYF. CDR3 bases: TGTGCCAGCAGTACCTCCTCCTACGAGCAGTACTTC.

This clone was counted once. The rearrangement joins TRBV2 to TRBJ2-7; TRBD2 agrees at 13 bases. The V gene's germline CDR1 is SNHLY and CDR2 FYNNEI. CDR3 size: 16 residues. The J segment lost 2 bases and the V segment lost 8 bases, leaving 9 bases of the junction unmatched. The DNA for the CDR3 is TGTGCCAGCGAGGGGGGACTAGCGGGATACCCCTACGAGCAGTACTTC. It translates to CASEGGLAGYPYEQYF.

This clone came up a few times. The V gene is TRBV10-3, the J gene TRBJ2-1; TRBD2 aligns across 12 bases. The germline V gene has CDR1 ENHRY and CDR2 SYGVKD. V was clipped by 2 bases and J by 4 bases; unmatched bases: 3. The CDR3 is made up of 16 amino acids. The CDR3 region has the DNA TGTGCCATCAGTGAGCGGGGGACTAGCGGGTACAATGAGCAGTTCTTC. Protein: CAISERGTSGYNEQFF.

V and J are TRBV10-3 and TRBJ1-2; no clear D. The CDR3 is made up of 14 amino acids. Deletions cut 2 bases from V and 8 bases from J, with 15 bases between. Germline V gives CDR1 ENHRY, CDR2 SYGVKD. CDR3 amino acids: CAISELTAALGYTF. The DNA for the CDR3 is TGTGCCATCAGTGAGCTTACGGCAGCGCTCGGCTACACCTTC.

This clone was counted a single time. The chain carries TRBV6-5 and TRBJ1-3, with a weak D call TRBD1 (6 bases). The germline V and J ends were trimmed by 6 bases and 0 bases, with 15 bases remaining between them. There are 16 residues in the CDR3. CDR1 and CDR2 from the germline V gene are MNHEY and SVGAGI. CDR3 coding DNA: TGTGCCAGCAGCTACCAGACAGGACTCTCTGGAAACACCATATATTTT. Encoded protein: CASSYQTGLSGNTIYF.

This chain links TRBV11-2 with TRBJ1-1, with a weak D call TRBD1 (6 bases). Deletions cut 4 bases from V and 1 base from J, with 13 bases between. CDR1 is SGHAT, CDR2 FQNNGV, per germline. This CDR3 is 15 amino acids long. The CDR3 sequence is CASSSQGGGNTEAFF. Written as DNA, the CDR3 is TGTGCCAGCAGCTCCCAAGGAGGGGGGAACACTGAAGCTTTCTTT.

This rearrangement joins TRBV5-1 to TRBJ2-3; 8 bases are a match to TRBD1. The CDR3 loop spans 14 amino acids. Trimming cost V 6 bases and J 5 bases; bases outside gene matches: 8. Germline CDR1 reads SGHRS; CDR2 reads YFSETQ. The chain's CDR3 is CASTPDRVEDTQYF. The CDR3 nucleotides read TGCGCCAGCACCCCGGACAGGGTGGAAGATACGCAGTATTTT. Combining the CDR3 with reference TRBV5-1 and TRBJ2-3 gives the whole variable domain KAGVTQTPRYLIKTRGQQVTLSCSPISGHRSVSWYQQTPGQGLQFLFEYFSETQRNKGNFPGRFSGRQFSNSRSEMNVSTLELGDSALYLCASTPDRVEDTQYFGPGTRLTVL.

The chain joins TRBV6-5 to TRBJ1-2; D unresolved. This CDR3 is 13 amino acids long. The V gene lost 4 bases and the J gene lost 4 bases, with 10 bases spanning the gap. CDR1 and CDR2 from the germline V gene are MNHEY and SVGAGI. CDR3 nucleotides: TGTGCCAGCAGTTCAGTGCGCTTCTATGGCTACACCTTC. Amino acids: CASSSVRFYGYTF.

CDR3 in DNA: TGTGCCAGCACCGAGGCCGGACTAGGCCGGGACGAGCAGTACTTC. Encoded protein: CASTEAGLGRDEQYF. The V call is TRBV6-5, the J call TRBJ2-7, with TRBD2 matching 7 bases. Unmatched junction bases numbered 14, after V lost 7 bases and J lost 5 bases. Germline V gene lookup returns CDR1 MNHEY and CDR2 SVGAGI. This CDR3 spans 15 amino acids.

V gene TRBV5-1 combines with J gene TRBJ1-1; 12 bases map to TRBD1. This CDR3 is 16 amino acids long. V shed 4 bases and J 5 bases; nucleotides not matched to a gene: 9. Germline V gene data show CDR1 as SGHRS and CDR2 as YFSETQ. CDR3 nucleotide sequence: TGCGCCAGCAGCACCGGGACAGGGGGCGTTAGGACTGAAGCTTTCTTT. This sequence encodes CASSTGTGGVRTEAFF.

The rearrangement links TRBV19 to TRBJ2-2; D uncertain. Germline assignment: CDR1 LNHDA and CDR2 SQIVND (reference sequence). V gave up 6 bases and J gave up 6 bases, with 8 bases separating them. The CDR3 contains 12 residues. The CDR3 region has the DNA TGTGCCAGTAGACTGGAAGCCGGGGAGCTGTTTTTT. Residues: CASRLEAGELFF.

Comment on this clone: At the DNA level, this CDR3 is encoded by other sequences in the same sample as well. Here the CDR3 reads CASSEGRDQPQHF. CDR3 nucleotide sequence: TGTGCCAGCAGTGAGGGCAGGGATCAGCCCCAGCATTTT. The chain has TRBV2 and TRBJ1-5; TRBD1 might be the D (5 bases). This CDR3 region has 13 residues. Per germline, CDR1 SNHLY and CDR2 FYNNEI. With 3 bases removed from V and 5 bases from J, the gap between germline ends came to 8 bases.

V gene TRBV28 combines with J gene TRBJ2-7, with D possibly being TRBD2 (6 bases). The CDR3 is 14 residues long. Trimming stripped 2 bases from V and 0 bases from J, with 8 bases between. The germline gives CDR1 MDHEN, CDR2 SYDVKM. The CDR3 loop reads CASSLGGNSYEQYF. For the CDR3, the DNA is TGTGCCAGCAGTTTAGGCGGGAACTCCTACGAGCAGTACTTC.

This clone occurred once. This CDR3 is CSARDRGNQHF. In DNA, the CDR3 is TGCAGTGCTAGAGATCGTGGGAACCAGCATTTT. The chain carries TRBV20-1 and TRBJ1-5; D unresolved. This CDR3 spans 11 amino acids. Looked up from germline, CDR1 is DFQATT and CDR2 is SNEGSKA (reference sequence). Trimming shortened V by 0 bases and J by 12 bases, and 9 bases separated the two germline ends.

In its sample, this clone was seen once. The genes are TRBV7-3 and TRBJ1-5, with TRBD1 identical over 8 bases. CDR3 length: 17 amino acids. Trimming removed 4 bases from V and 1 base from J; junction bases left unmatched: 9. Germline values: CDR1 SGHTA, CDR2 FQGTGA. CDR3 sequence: CASSSTPGQVSNQPQHF. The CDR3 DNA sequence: TGTGCCAGCAGCTCGACACCGGGACAGGTAAGCAATCAGCCCCAGCATTTT.

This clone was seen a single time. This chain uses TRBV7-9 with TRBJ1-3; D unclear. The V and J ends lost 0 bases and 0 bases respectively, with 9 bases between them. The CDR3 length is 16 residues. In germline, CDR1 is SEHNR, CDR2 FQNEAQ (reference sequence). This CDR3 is CASSLAVQNSGNTIYF. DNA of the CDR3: TGTGCCAGCAGCTTAGCAGTCCAGAACTCTGGAAACACCATATATTTT.

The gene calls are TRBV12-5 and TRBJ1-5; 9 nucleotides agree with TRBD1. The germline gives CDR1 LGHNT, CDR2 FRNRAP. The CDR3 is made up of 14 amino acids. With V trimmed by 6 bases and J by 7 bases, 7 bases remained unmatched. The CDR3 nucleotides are TGTGCTAGTGGCCGGGGGACAGGGCGGCAGCCCCAGCATTTT. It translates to CASGRGTGRQPQHF.

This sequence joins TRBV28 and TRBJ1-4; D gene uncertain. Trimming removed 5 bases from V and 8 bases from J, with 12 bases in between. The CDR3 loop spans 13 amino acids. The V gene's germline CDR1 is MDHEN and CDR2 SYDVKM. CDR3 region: CASSRLPLEKLFF. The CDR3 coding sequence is TGTGCCAGCAGTAGACTGCCCCTCGAAAAACTGTTTTTT.

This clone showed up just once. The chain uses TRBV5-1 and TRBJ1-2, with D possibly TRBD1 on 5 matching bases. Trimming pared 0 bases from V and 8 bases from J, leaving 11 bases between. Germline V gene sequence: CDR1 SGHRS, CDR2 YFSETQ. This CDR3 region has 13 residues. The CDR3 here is CASSLDRSQGYTF. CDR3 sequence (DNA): TGCGCCAGCAGCTTGGACAGGTCCCAGGGCTACACCTTC. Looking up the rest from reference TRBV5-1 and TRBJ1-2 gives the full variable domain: KAGVTQTPRYLIKTRGQQVTLSCSPISGHRSVSWYQQTPGQGLQFLFEYFSETQRNKGNFPGRFSGRQFSNSRSEMNVSTLELGDSALYLCASSLDRSQGYTFGSGTRLTVV.